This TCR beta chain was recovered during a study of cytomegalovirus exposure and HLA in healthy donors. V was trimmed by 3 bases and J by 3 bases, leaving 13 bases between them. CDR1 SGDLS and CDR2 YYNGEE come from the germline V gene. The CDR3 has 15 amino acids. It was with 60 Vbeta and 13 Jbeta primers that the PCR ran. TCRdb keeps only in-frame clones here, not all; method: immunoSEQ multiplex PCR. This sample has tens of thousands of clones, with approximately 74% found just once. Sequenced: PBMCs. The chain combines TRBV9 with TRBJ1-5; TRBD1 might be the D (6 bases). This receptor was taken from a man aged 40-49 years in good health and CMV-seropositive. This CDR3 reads CASSAQGIPNQPQHF. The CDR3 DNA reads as TGTGCCAGCAGCGCTCAGGGGATACCCAATCAGCCCCAGCATTTT.